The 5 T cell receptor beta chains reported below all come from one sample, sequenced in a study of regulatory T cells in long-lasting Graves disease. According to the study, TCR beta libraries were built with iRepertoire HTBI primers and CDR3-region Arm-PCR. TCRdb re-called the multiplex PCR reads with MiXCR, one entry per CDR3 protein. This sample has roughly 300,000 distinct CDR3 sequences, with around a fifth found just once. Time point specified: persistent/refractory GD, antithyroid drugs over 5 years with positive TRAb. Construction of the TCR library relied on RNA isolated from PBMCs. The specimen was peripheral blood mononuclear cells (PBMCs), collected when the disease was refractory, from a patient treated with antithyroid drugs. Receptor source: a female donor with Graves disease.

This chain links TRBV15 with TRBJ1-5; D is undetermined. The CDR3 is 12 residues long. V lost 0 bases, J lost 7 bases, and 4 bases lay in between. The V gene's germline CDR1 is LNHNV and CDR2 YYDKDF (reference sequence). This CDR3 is CATSRDPQPQHF. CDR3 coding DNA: TGTGCCACCAGCAGAGATCCACAGCCCCAGCATTTT.

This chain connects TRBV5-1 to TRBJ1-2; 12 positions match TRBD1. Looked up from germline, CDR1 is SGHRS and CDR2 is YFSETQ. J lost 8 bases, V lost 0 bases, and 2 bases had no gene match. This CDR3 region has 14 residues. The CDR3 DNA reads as TGCGCCAGCAGCTTGGAAGGGACAGGGGGCGGCTACACCTTC. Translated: CASSLEGTGGGYTF. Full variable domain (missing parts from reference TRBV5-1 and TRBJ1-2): KAGVTQTPRYLIKTRGQQVTLSCSPISGHRSVSWYQQTPGQGLQFLFEYFSETQRNKGNFPGRFSGRQFSNSRSEMNVSTLELGDSALYLCASSLEGTGGGYTFGSGTRLTVV.

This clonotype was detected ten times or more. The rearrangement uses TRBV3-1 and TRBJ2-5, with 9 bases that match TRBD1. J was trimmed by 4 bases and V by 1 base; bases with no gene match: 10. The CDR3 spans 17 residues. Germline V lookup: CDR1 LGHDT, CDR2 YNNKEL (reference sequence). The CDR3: CASSQAPGQGNRETQYF. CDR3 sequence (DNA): TGTGCCAGCAGCCAAGCTCCGGGACAGGGTAACCGAGAGACCCAGTACTTC.

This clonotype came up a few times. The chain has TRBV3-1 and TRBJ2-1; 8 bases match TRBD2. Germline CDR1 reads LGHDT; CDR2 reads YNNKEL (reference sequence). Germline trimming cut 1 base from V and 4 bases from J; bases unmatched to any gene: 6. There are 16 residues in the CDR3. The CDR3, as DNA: TGTGCCAGCAGCCAAGTAACGGGAGGGCCGTACAATGAGCAGTTCTTC. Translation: CASSQVTGGPYNEQFF.

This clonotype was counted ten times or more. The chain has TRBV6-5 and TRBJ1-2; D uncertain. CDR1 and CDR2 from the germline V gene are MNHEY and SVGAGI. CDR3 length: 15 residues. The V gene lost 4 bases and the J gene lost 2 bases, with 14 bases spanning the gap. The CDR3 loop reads CASSLTGRENYGYTF. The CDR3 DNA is TGTGCCAGCAGTTTGACTGGACGGGAAAACTATGGCTACACCTTC.